Following are 2 T cell receptor beta chains from one sample sequenced in a study of shared T cell receptors in the human thymus. The data were produced by immunoSEQ multiplex PCR, yet TCRdb's version contains in-frame clones alone and is incomplete. The sample shows 500,000 to 850,000 clones, around 87% of them seen only once. The sample also formed part of further work on human thymus T cells.

Source material: thymocytes. The source is a boy under two years old with a congenital heart defect.

The V gene is TRBV5-1, the J gene TRBJ2-4; 9 bases are shared with TRBD2. There are 14 residues in the CDR3. Germline V CDR1 and CDR2: SGHRS, YFSETQ. V lost 5 bases, J lost 7 bases, and 7 bases stayed unmatched. CDR3 DNA sequence: TGCGCCAGCAGGCTAGCGGGGAGAGGGAACATTCAGTACTTC. Its translation: CASRLAGRGNIQYF.

V and J are TRBV18 and TRBJ1-4; no firm D call. This CDR3 is 16 amino acids long. Germline V CDR1 and CDR2: KGHSH, LQKENI. V shed 4 bases and J shed 0 bases, with 12 bases lying between them. Here the CDR3 reads CASSLNGRSTNEKLFF. CDR3 DNA sequence: TGTGCCAGCTCACTCAACGGTCGTTCAACTAATGAAAAACTGTTTTTT. Full variable domain (missing parts from reference TRBV18 and TRBJ1-4): NAGVMQNPRHLVRRRGQEARLRCSPMKGHSHVYWYRQLPEEGLKFMVYLQKENIIDESGMPKERFSAEFPKEGPSILRIQQVVRGDSAAYFCASSLNGRSTNEKLFFGSGTQLSVL.